This passage covers 6 T cell receptor beta chains from one sample sequenced in a study of identical twins. TCRdb re-analysed the 5' RACE reads in MiXCR, keeping a single row per CDR3 protein. The sample gives a few hundred thousand distinct CDR3 sequences, 7.5% to 10% of which show up once; 2.5% to 3.5% is in the top ten. These data were also reused for a study on yellow fever vaccine responses in identical twins.

Source material: PBMCs. The source of these receptors is a woman aged 18-29 years in good health.

The rearrangement links TRBV7-6 to TRBJ2-7; perhaps TRBD1 as D (6 bases). The CDR3 has 16 residues. Trimming cost V 5 bases and J 1 base, with 18 bases left between them. The V gene's germline CDR1 is SGHVS and CDR2 FNYEAQ. The CDR3 protein is CASSTGTKRFSYEQYF. The DNA for the CDR3 is TGTGCCAGCAGCACAGGGACAAAACGGTTTTCCTACGAGCAGTACTTC.

The table lists this clonotype with many counts. The chain has TRBV12-3 or TRBV12-4 and TRBJ2-7; D is ambiguous. This CDR3 is 14 amino acids long. The V gene lost 5 bases and the J gene lost 6 bases, with 17 bases spanning the gap. The CDR3 sequence: CASSNPNAVLEQYF. Written as DNA, the CDR3 is TGTGCCAGCAGTAATCCTAATGCGGTCCTCGAGCAGTACTTC.

The chain is built from TRBV20-1 and TRBJ2-3; D is ambiguous. Germline V gives CDR1 DFQATT, CDR2 SNEGSKA (reference sequence). The CDR3 covers 13 residues. V lost 7 bases and J lost 1, with 12 bases in between. CDR3 loop: CSENRPGTDTQYF. The DNA of the CDR3 is TGCAGTGAAAACAGACCAGGCACAGATACGCAGTATTTT.

Only a few counts were recorded for this clonotype. The chain employs TRBV7-6 and TRBJ2-3, with TRBD2 as a possible D gene (7 bases). The CDR3 runs 17 residues. The ends were cut back, 1 base at V and 0 bases at J, with 14 bases in the middle. CDR1 and CDR2 (germline): SGHVS, FNYEAQ. The CDR3 loop reads CASSLVGGGQSTDTQYF. In nucleotides, the CDR3 is TGTGCCAGCAGCTTAGTTGGGGGGGGACAAAGCACAGATACGCAGTATTTT.

This clonotype was seen repeatedly, ten times or more. The CDR3 here is CASSKIAGVNQETQYF. The CDR3 nucleotides are TGTGCCAGCAGCAAGATAGCGGGAGTGAATCAAGAGACCCAGTACTTC. This chain links TRBV6-2 or TRBV6-3 with TRBJ2-5; TRBD2 matches 9 bases. Germline V gene sequence: CDR1 MNHEY, CDR2 SVGEGT. V was pared by 6 bases and J by 2 bases, with 10 bases of the junction left unmatched. CDR3 size: 16 residues.

This chain links TRBV28 with TRBJ2-7; the D gene could be TRBD1 or TRBD2 (5 bases each). CDR3 length equals 14 residues. Germline V gene data show CDR1 as MDHEN and CDR2 as SYDVKM. V was clipped by 5 bases and J by 4 bases, with 15 bases between them. The CDR3 spells CASSNPGRTYEQYF. CDR3 nucleotides: TGTGCCAGCAGTAACCCGGGACGGACTTACGAGCAGTACTTC.